The 27 T cell receptor beta chains given below trace back to one sample, sequenced in a study of blood T cells in healthy people across ages. It was with a sample-barcoded 5' primer and a J-beta primer mix that a second PCR of about 6 to 12 cycles was run. TCRdb recomputed calls from the 5' RACE reads with MiXCR, one row per CDR3 protein. The sample holds roughly 930,000 distinct CDR3 sequences, around 48% seen once. Sequencing was performed on blood. These receptors all stem from a man aged 25 to 40 in good health.

About this clonotype: A read error may explain this, as a much larger clone is one base away. This chain connects TRBV20-1 to TRBJ2-1; possibly TRBD2 for D (6 bases). V dropped 6 bases and J dropped 6 bases, with 15 bases sitting between them. The CDR3 length is 13 residues. CDR1 is DFQATT, CDR2 SNEGSKA, per germline (reference sequence). Here the CDR3 DNA reads TGCAGTGCCGGGAGCCCAGGAAGCAATGAGCAGTTCTTC. It encodes CSAGSPGSNEQFF.

This chain joins TRBV10-3 and TRBJ1-2; D is possibly TRBD1 (6 bases). CDR1 is ENHRY, CDR2 SYGVKD, per germline. Trimming cost V 10 bases and J 6 bases, with 18 bases left between them. This CDR3 is 13 amino acids long. The CDR3 DNA sequence: TGTGCCAACACGCCTACACACAGGGATGGCTACACCTTC. The encoded protein is CANTPTHRDGYTF.

The table lists this clonotype with a few counts. The gene calls are TRBV5-6 and TRBJ1-2, with D maybe TRBD1 (6 bases). Per germline, CDR1 SGHDT and CDR2 YYEEEE. The ends were cut back, 4 bases at V and 8 bases at J, with 15 bases in the middle. The CDR3 spans 13 residues. In DNA, the CDR3 is TGTGCCAGCAGCCCACAGGGTGGGGTCGGCTACACCTTC. Translating gives CASSPQGGVGYTF. The whole variable domain, filled in from reference TRBV5-6 and TRBJ1-2, reads DAGVTQSPTHLIKTRGQQVTLRCSPKSGHDTVSWYQQALGQGPQFIFQYYEEEERQRGNFPDRFSGHQFPNYSSELNVNALLLGDSALYLCASSPQGGVGYTFGSGTRLTVV.

The chain joins TRBV12-3 or TRBV12-4 to TRBJ2-3, with D perhaps TRBD2 (6 bases). The CDR3 loop spans 15 amino acids. The V end was cut by 4 bases, the J end by 15 bases, with 26 bases between. This CDR3 is CASSSAGPRADMQYF. Written as DNA, the CDR3 is TGTGCCAGCAGTTCTGCGGGACCGAGGGCAGATATGCAATATTTT.

This chain uses TRBV5-1 with TRBJ2-7, with 10 bases aligning to TRBD1. This CDR3 has 14 residues. Germline loops: CDR1 SGHRS, CDR2 YFSETQ. Trimming cost V 1 base and J 5 bases; bases outside gene matches: 3. CDR3: CASSLQTGGNEQYF. As DNA, the CDR3 is TGCGCCAGCAGCTTGCAGACAGGGGGCAACGAGCAGTACTTC.

The J gene is TRBJ2-3, the V gene TRBV4-2; no clear D gene. V gave up 0 bases and J gave up 9 bases, with 10 bases separating them. Per germline, CDR1 LGHNA and CDR2 YNFKEQ. CDR3 length: 13 residues. Here the CDR3 reads CASSQDPRATQYF. The CDR3 region has the DNA TGTGCCAGCAGCCAAGATCCCCGCGCGACGCAGTATTTT.

This clonotype came up many times. V gene TRBV11-2 combines with J gene TRBJ2-6; no reliable D call. Germline loops: CDR1 SGHAT, CDR2 FQNNGV. This CDR3 contains 15 residues. Trimming stripped 4 bases from V and 1 base from J, with 8 bases between. DNA of the CDR3: TGTGCCAGCAGCTCACTCATGTCTGGGGCCAACGTCCTGACTTTC. Protein sequence: CASSSLMSGANVLTF.

This clonotype appeared a few times. V and J are TRBV5-1 and TRBJ2-4, with a weak D call TRBD1 (6 bases). Germline lookup yields CDR1 SGHRS and CDR2 YFSETQ. The CDR3 sequence is 15 residues long. V was clipped by 0 bases and J by 7 bases, with 14 bases between them. CDR3 DNA sequence: TGCGCCAGCAGCTTGGGATCCGGGACAATGAACATTCAGTACTTC. It specifies CASSLGSGTMNIQYF. Full variable domain (missing parts from reference TRBV5-1 and TRBJ2-4): KAGVTQTPRYLIKTRGQQVTLSCSPISGHRSVSWYQQTPGQGLQFLFEYFSETQRNKGNFPGRFSGRQFSNSRSEMNVSTLELGDSALYLCASSLGSGTMNIQYFGAGTRLSVL.

In its sample, this clonotype was seen a few times. The chain couples TRBV20-1 to TRBJ2-3; D possibly corresponds to TRBD1 (5 bases). V was trimmed by 6 bases and J by 4 bases, leaving 14 bases between them. This CDR3 comprises 13 residues. Germline V gene data show CDR1 as DFQATT and CDR2 as SNEGSKA (reference sequence). The CDR3 here is CSARDVGPDTQYF. In nucleotides, the CDR3 is TGCAGTGCCAGGGATGTCGGCCCAGATACGCAGTATTTT.

This clonotype was counted a few times. The chain carries TRBV6-2 or TRBV6-3 and TRBJ2-1; D remains ambiguous. V lost 0 bases to trimming and J lost 10 bases, with 7 bases between them. Per germline, CDR1 MNHEY and CDR2 SVGEGT. The CDR3 spans 12 residues. The CDR3 is CASSYSQNEQFF. CDR3 sequence (DNA): TGTGCCAGCAGTTACTCGCAGAACGAGCAGTTCTTC.

The chain is built from TRBV27 and TRBJ1-2; D is undetermined. Germline CDR1 and CDR2: MNHEY and SMNVEV (reference sequence). This CDR3 spans 12 amino acids. The V and J ends lost 5 bases and 4 bases respectively, with 8 bases between them. This CDR3 is CASSGSLYGYTF. The CDR3 bases are TGTGCCAGCAGTGGCAGCCTCTATGGCTACACCTTC.

J is TRBJ1-1 and V is TRBV5-6; a possible D gene is TRBD1 (6 bases). Germline CDR1 SGHDT, CDR2 YYEEEE. CDR3 size: 13 residues. Between the trimmed V and J ends, which lost 2 bases and 4 bases, there was a span of 9 bases. The CDR3 DNA reads TGTGCCAGCAGCTTCCCGACAGGCACTGAAGCTTTCTTT. Translation: CASSFPTGTEAFF.

The V and J genes are TRBV29-1 and TRBJ1-2, with D uncertain. This CDR3 contains 11 residues. Germline CDR1 SQVTM, CDR2 ANQGSEA. Trimming stripped 5 bases from V and 5 bases from J, with 9 bases between. CDR3 coding DNA: TGCAGCGTTACCGATGGATATGGCTACACCTTC. This encodes CSVTDGYGYTF.

Remarks on this clonotype: Just one base apart from a much larger clone, this may be a read error. V gene TRBV12-3 or TRBV12-4 combines with J gene TRBJ2-1; no definite D call. The CDR3 length is 16 residues. V lost 9 bases to trimming and J lost 2 bases, with 20 bases between them. CDR3 DNA sequence: TGTGCCAGAAATACCATAGCCCCGGACGCCTACAATGAGCAGTTCTTC. Encoded protein: CARNTIAPDAYNEQFF.

The rearrangement links TRBV7-2 to TRBJ2-7; TRBD2 matches 9 bases. The CDR3 runs 16 residues. The germline gives CDR1 SGHTA, CDR2 FQGNSA. V was pared by 6 bases and J by 4 bases, with 13 bases of the junction left unmatched. The chain's CDR3 is CASRFPGGGGYYEQYF. CDR3 nucleotides: TGTGCCAGCAGGTTCCCTGGCGGGGGGGGGTATTACGAGCAGTACTTC.

In nucleotides, the CDR3 is TGTGCCAGCAGCCCGACAGGGTGGAATCAGCCCCAGCATTTT. This sequence encodes CASSPTGWNQPQHF. V is TRBV6-6 and J is TRBJ1-5; TRBD1 aligns across 7 bases. The CDR3 totals 14 residues. Germline lookup yields CDR1 MNHNY and CDR2 SVGAGI (reference sequence). V lost 6 bases and J lost 4; bases outside the gene matches: 6.

The V call is TRBV29-1, the J call TRBJ2-5; perhaps TRBD1 as D (6 bases). The better agreement between TRBJ2-7 and the DNA end casts doubt on the J call. The CDR3 totals 14 residues. Germline assignment: CDR1 SQVTM and CDR2 ANQGSEA. The CDR3 region has the DNA TGCAGCGTCGCCGGCGCAGGGGTGGTCTACGAGCAGTACTTC. Translating gives CSVAGAGVVYEQYF.

In its sample, this clonotype was seen a few times. This chain uses TRBV27 with TRBJ1-5, with a tentative D call TRBD1 (6 bases). In germline, CDR1 is MNHEY, CDR2 SMNVEV (reference sequence). Trimming took 6 bases from V and 3 from J, leaving 12 bases between them. The CDR3 runs to 14 residues. The CDR3 region is CASRQTGINQPQHF. In nucleotides, the CDR3 is TGTGCCAGCAGACAAACAGGGATCAATCAGCCCCAGCATTTT.

The V call is TRBV27, the J call TRBJ2-7, with D unresolved. CDR1 and CDR2 (germline): MNHEY, SMNVEV (reference sequence). The V and J ends lost 1 base and 4 bases respectively, with 11 bases between them. This CDR3 has 14 amino acids. CDR3 amino acids: CASSLYFSSYEQYF. The CDR3 DNA reads as TGTGCCAGCAGTTTATACTTCTCCTCATACGAGCAGTACTTC.

The J gene is TRBJ1-2, the V gene TRBV28; 7 nucleotides agree with TRBD1. This CDR3 has 16 residues. Losses at the gene ends were 2 bases for V and 2 bases for J; bases not matched to a gene: 8. Germline CDR1 MDHEN, CDR2 SYDVKM. The CDR3 bases are TGTGCCAGCAGTTTAAGTAGCGCAGGGGGGAACTATGGCTACACCTTC. Translated, it gives CASSLSSAGGNYGYTF.

The J gene is TRBJ1-2, the V gene TRBV6-1; unclear D gene. From germline, CDR1 is MNHNS and CDR2 SASEGT. The CDR3 loop spans 9 amino acids. Trimming stripped 8 bases from V and 5 bases from J, with 3 bases between. The CDR3 nucleotides are TGTGCCAGCGAGTATGGCTACACCTTC. Protein sequence: CASEYGYTF.

This clonotype was observed a handful of times. V gene TRBV10-3 combines with J gene TRBJ2-1; 10 nucleotides match TRBD1. The ends lost 6 bases at V and 7 bases at J; junction bases unmatched: 6. The germline V gene has CDR1 ENHRY and CDR2 SYGVKD. CDR3 length: 14 residues. CDR3 sequence: CAISRDRGPNEQFF. CDR3 coding DNA: TGTGCCATCAGCCGGGACAGGGGTCCAAATGAGCAGTTCTTC.

The V gene is TRBV20-1, the J gene TRBJ2-1, with 8 nucleotides matching TRBD1. The CDR3 is made up of 14 amino acids. Germline CDR1 and CDR2: DFQATT and SNEGSKA (reference sequence). V was clipped by 6 bases and J by 4 bases; unmatched bases: 8. CDR3 nucleotides: TGCAGTGCATCGACAGGGGTTGGATACAATGAGCAGTTCTTC. Encoded protein: CSASTGVGYNEQFF.

J is TRBJ2-5 and V is TRBV6-6, with D perhaps TRBD1 or TRBD2 (6 bases each). Trimming shortened V by 8 bases and J by 5 bases, and 24 bases separated the two germline ends. Germline V gene lookup returns CDR1 MNHNY and CDR2 SVGAGI (reference sequence). The CDR3 is 16 amino acids. The CDR3 sequence is CASERGVGGLDETQYF. The CDR3 DNA reads TGTGCCAGCGAAAGGGGGGTTGGGGGCCTCGATGAGACCCAGTACTTC.

The V gene is TRBV27, the J gene TRBJ1-2; 7 bases line up with TRBD1. Germline V CDR1 and CDR2: MNHEY, SMNVEV (reference sequence). J gave up 5 bases and V 6 bases, and 9 bases lay outside the gene matches. The CDR3 consists of 14 residues. CDR3 nucleotide sequence: TGTGCCAGCAGACTAACCGGGACAGAGTATGGCTACACCTTC. It specifies CASRLTGTEYGYTF.

The J gene is TRBJ2-2, the V gene TRBV27, with no clear D. This CDR3 spans 14 amino acids. Germline V gives CDR1 MNHEY, CDR2 SMNVEV (reference sequence). The germline V and J ends were trimmed by 8 bases and 5 bases, with 15 bases remaining between them. The DNA of the CDR3 is TGTGCCAGCCAAAGGGCCCAAACTACCGGGGAGCTGTTTTTT. Translation gives CASQRAQTTGELFF.

In its sample, this clonotype was seen a few times. The chain recombines TRBV6-1 with TRBJ2-7; D possibly corresponds to TRBD1 (6 bases). Germline lookup yields CDR1 MNHNS and CDR2 SASEGT. V was shortened by 0 bases and J by 3 bases, with 12 bases between the two germline ends. This CDR3 spans 15 amino acids. The CDR3 here is CASSEAPDSLYEQYF. The CDR3 nucleotides are TGTGCCAGCAGTGAAGCGCCGGACAGCCTCTACGAGCAGTACTTC.